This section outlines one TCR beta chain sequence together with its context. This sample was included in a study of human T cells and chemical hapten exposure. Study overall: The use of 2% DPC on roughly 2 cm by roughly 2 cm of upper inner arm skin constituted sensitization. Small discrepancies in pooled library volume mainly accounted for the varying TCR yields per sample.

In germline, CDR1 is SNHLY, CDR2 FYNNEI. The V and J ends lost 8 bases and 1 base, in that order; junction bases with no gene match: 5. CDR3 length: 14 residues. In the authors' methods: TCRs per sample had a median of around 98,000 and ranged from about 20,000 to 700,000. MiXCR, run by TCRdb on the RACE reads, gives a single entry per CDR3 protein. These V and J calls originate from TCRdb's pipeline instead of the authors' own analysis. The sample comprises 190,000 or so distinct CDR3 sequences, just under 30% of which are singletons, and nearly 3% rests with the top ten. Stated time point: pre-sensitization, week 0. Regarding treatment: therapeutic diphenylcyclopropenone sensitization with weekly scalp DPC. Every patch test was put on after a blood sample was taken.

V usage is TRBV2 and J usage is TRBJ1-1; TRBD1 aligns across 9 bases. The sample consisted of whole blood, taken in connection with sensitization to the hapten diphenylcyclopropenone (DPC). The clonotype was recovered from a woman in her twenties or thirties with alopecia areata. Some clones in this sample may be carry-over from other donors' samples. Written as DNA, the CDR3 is TGTGCCAGCGCCTGGACAGGGGCGAACACTGAAGCTTTCTTT. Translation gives CASAWTGANTEAFF.